This T cell receptor (beta chain) came from a study of blood T cell repertoires in COVID-19. Source study methods: Cell counts per sample came from amplifying reference gene primers. Produced via immunoSEQ multiplex PCR; TCRdb's table is partial and in-frame only. The V and J calls and the clone size are those of that table, but D and trimming were determined from the DNA. The table lists 53,000 or so clones, 65% to 85% of them singletons. This CDR3 is built from 15 residues. The V segment lost 6 bases and the J segment 3 bases; nucleotides outside the gene matches: 5. Germline CDR1 is SNHLY and CDR2 is FYNNEI.

J is TRBJ1-2 and V is TRBV2, with TRBD1 matching over 12 bases. The TCR sequence derives from a man in his 70s with active or convalescent COVID-19. The sample comprised peripheral blood. In DNA form, the CDR3 reads TGTGCCAGCAGCGCGGGACAGGGGGCGGACTATGGCTACACCTTC. This translates into CASSAGQGADYGYTF.